The T cell receptor (beta chain) described here comes from a study of T cell responses to AZD1222 COVID-19 vaccine (TCRdb year 2021). A note on the overall study: AZD1222 recipients given second doses at about 4 weeks or at about 12 weeks were pooled, since spike-specific TCR depth and breadth were not found to differ between the two schedules. A total of about 230 trial participants underwent TCR sequencing, of whom about 200 received two doses of AZD1222 and about 26 received two doses of the MenACWY control vaccine. Trial participants were enrolled by age into subgroups of 18-55, 56-69 and 70-plus years, and approximately 150, 30 and 60 TCR-sequenced participants, respectively, were included in these subgroups.

Regarding this clone: Its cognate antigen has yet to be identified. No quality values exist for individual bases; no much larger clone is one base distant.

Interpreted using the paper, the time point label stands for: baseline before first vaccination. Vaccinee samples were obtained from the UK trials COV001 and COV002, which included a single-blind randomized controlled phase 2/3 trial of AZD1222 (ChAdOx1 nCoV-19) in healthy adults. For TCRbeta chain sequencing, PBMC samples from trial participants were taken at day 0 and at day 28 after the second dose. Here is what the overall study found, with its caveats: Reportedly, close to half of the unique spike-specific TCRs recognized epitopes lying outside the regions that are mutated in the B.1.351 and B.1.1.7 variants. Most participants were white British and females outnumbered males, and the authors suggested that clonal diversity may have been underestimated. The vaccine-associated CD4 TCRs covered the entire spike protein, and the dominant responses fell in regions 160-218 and 743-854. Because no day 14 peak-response samples were available, repertoires were characterized only after the peak T cell response. After two AZD1222 doses, spike-specific TCR breadth and depth were significantly higher than at day 0 and than in MenACWY recipients. In the small 56-69-year group, the increase in depth fell short of significance, most likely because of low power. Only six or seven AZD1222 recipients were SARS-CoV-2 seropositive at baseline, limiting conclusions about previously exposed vaccinees.

V trim: 4 bases; J trim: 9 bases; unmatched bases: 2. The CDR3 has 14 amino acids, counting the end cysteine and phenylalanine. Of all the DNA, just the CDR3 is kept, 42 bases in frame from base 1. The germline V gene yields SNHLY for CDR1 and FYNNEI for CDR2. The CDR3 regions of human TCRbeta chains were subjected to immunosequencing. The study's own analysis went as follows. Repertoire TCRs were matched against a reference library of SARS-CoV-2-specific TCRs generated with the MIRA antigen-specificity platform. Breadth was defined as the fraction of unique TCRs that were SARS-CoV-2-associated, and depth was defined as the fraction of total T cells that were SARS-CoV-2-associated. Using the MIRA data, each spike-specific TCR was assigned both to the spike region to which the TCR was reactive and to a CD4 or CD8 class. Log10-transformed breadth and depth values were compared by one-way ANOVA with Sidak's multiple comparisons tests. The table comes from immuneACCESS by way of TCRdb, which keeps in-frame sequences with V and J called. Part of the clones is missing from these tables; in studies checked, under half for an unresolved V gene and the rest for unknown reasons. That table is the source of V, J and clone size, and D and trimming were worked out from the DNA. This sample lists approximately 27,000 clones; 89% were detected once. The top ten clones comprise 1.3% of the sample.

Source: peripheral blood, taken on day 0 of AZD1222 vaccination. The TCR originated in an adult in good health. This chain is built from TRBV2 and TRBJ2-1, with 14 central nucleotides matching TRBD2. The CDR3 is CASSGLAGGGEQFF. The nucleotides read TGTGCCAGCAGTGGACTAGCGGGAGGGGGTGAGCAGTTCTTC.